The present T cell receptor (beta chain) was sequenced within a study of blood T cell repertoires in COVID-19. Trimming removed 1 base from V and 4 bases from J, with 8 bases in between. The CDR3 spans 15 residues. Germline V CDR1 and CDR2: KGHSH, LQKENI. This clone was found once. Sequenced by immunoSEQ multiplex PCR; TCRdb stores in-frame clones only, minus some. This table has roughly 200,000 clones, roughly 90% appearing once. This clonotype was sampled from a woman in her thirties who had been exposed to COVID-19. The chain has TRBV18 and TRBJ2-6; weak D call: TRBD1 (6 bases). The sequencing sample was made of PBMCs or T cells enriched from blood (not recorded which). For the CDR3, the DNA is TGTGCCAGCTCACCACGGGACACCGGGGCCAACGTCCTGACTTTC. Protein sequence: CASSPRDTGANVLTF.